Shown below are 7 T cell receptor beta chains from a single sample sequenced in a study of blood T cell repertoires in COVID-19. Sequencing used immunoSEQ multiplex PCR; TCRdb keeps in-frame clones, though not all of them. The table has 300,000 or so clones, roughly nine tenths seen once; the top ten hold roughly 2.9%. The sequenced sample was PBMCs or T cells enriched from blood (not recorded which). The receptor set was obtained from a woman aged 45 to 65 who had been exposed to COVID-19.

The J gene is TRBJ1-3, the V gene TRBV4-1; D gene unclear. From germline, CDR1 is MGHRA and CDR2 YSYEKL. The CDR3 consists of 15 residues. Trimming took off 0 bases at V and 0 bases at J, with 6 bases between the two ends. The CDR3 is CASSQDQYSGNTIYF. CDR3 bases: TGCGCCAGCAGCCAAGATCAGTACTCTGGAAACACCATATATTTT.

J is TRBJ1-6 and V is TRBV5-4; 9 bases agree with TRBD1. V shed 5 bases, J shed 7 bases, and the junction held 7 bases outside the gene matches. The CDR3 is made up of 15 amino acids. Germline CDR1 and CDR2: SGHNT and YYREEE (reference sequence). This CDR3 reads CASSPRTGVNSPLHF. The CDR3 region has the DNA TGTGCCAGCAGTCCCCGGACAGGGGTGAATTCACCCCTCCACTTT.

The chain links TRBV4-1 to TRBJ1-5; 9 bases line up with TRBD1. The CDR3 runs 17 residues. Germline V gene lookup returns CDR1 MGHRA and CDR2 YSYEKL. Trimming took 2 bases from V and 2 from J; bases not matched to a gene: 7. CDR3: CASSQTTDRGGNQPQHF. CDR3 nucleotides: TGCGCCAGCAGCCAAACTACGGACAGGGGTGGCAATCAGCCCCAGCATTTT.

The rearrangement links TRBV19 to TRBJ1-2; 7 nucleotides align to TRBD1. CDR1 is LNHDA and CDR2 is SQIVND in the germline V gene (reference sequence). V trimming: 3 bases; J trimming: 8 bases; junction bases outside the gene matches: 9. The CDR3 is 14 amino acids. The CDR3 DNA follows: TGTGCCAGTAGTATCGGGACAGCGGTGGGGGGCTACACCTTC. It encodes CASSIGTAVGGYTF. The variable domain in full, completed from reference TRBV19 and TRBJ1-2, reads DGGITQSPKYLFRKEGQNVTLSCEQNLNHDAMYWYRQDPGQGLRLIYYSQIVNDFQKGDIAEGYSVSREKKESFPLTVTSAQKNPTAFYLCASSIGTAVGGYTFGSGTRLTVV.

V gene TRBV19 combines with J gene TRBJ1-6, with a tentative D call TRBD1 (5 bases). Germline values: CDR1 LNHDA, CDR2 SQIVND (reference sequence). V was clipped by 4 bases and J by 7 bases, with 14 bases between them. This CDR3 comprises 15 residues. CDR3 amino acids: CASSKQGVLNSPLHF. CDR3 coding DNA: TGTGCCAGTAGTAAGCAGGGTGTTCTCAATTCACCCCTCCACTTT.

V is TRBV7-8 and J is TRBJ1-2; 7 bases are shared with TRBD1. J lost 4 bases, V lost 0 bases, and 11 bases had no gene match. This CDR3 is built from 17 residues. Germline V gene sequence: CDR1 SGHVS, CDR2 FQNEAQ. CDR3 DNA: TGTGCCAGCAGCTTAGCGACCACGTTACAGGGGATCTATGGCTACACCTTC. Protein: CASSLATTLQGIYGYTF.

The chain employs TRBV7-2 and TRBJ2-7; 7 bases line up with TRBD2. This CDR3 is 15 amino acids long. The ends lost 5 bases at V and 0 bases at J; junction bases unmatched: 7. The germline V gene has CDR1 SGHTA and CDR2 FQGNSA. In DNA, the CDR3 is TGTGCCAGCAGCCTGACGGGACTACTCTCCTACGAGCAGTACTTC. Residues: CASSLTGLLSYEQYF.